This T cell receptor (beta chain) came from a study of blood T cells in healthy people across ages. Broader study findings: Donors of long life had a larger count of naive CD4+ cells and greater diversity than aged donors. Naive and antigen-experienced cells were not separated, limiting conclusive comparison.

Each donor gave around 9.6 milliliters of peripheral blood. Of note for this clonotype: Its antigen is undetermined.

V was trimmed by 4 bases and J by 1 base, leaving 13 bases between them. The CDR3 sequence is 15 residues long. Germline V gene sequence: CDR1 MNHEY, CDR2 SMNVEV (reference sequence). Primed by a sample-barcoded 5' primer and a J-beta primer mix, a second PCR proceeded for 7 to 11 cycles. Via MiXCR, TCRdb re-called the 5' RACE reads, giving one row per CDR3 protein. The repertoire includes hundreds of thousands of distinct CDR3 sequences, about 28% of them detected once, and about a sixth sits in the top ten. The material sequenced was blood. This receptor was identified in a woman at least 80 years old in good health. The chain has TRBV27 and TRBJ1-1; D is ambiguous. CDR3 in amino acids: CASSSNRLGNTEAFF. CDR3 sequence (DNA): TGTGCCAGCAGTTCCAACCGCCTGGGGAACACTGAAGCTTTCTTT.